The 12 T cell receptor beta chains in this list originate from one sample, sequenced in a study of Tregs in tolerant kidney transplant recipients. Here immunoSEQ multiplex PCR was the method, and the copy in TCRdb shows in-frame clones only, minus some. The sample lists roughly 80,000 clones, more than 95% occurring once. The sample in question was CD4+ T cells from blood, obtained before the transplant. These receptors all stem from a human donor who received a combined kidney and bone marrow transplant.

This CDR3 is CASSLVPSGMSTDTQYF. DNA for the CDR3: TGTGCCAGCAGCTTAGTCCCTAGCGGGATGAGCACAGATACGCAGTATTTT. The chain has TRBV11-1 and TRBJ2-3; 9 positions match TRBD2. The CDR3 spans 17 residues. The V segment lost 1 base and the J segment 0 bases; nucleotides outside the gene matches: 5. From germline, CDR1 is SGHAT and CDR2 FQDESV (reference sequence).

This sequence joins TRBV4-2 and TRBJ2-5; TRBD2 matches at 12 bases. V lost 1 base and J lost 1; bases outside the gene matches: 1. Per the germline V gene, CDR1 is LGHNA and CDR2 is YNFKEQ. This CDR3 spans 16 amino acids. CDR3 DNA sequence: TGTGCCAGCAGCCAAGGGGGACTAGCGGGCCAAGAGACCCAGTACTTC. Its translation: CASSQGGLAGQETQYF.

The chain uses TRBV5-4 and TRBJ2-2; 9 positions agree with TRBD1. The J segment lost 7 bases and the V segment lost 0 bases, leaving 10 bases of the junction unmatched. Germline lookup yields CDR1 SGHNT and CDR2 YYREEE (reference sequence). This CDR3 is built from 17 residues. The CDR3 is CASSLEGWDRDNGELFF. The CDR3 nucleotides read TGTGCCAGCAGCTTGGAGGGTTGGGACAGGGACAACGGGGAGCTGTTTTTT.

J is TRBJ1-4 and V is TRBV7-9, with D possibly matching TRBD1 (6 bases). CDR3 length equals 14 residues. Deletions cut 6 bases from V and 7 bases from J, with 15 bases between. Per germline, CDR1 SEHNR and CDR2 FQNEAQ (reference sequence). CDR3: CASRDSGTSEKLFF. The CDR3 DNA reads TGTGCCAGCAGGGACTCCGGGACATCTGAAAAACTGTTTTTT.

A single count supports this clone. This chain connects TRBV5-1 to TRBJ2-5; 8 bases are shared with TRBD1. The CDR3 extends over 14 amino acids. The germline gives CDR1 SGHRS, CDR2 YFSETQ. After removal of 6 bases from V and 1 base from J, the junction contained 5 bases not matched to a gene. The chain's CDR3 is CASNDRGGQETQYF. The CDR3 DNA follows: TGCGCCAGCAACGACAGGGGCGGCCAAGAGACCCAGTACTTC.

The J gene is TRBJ2-2, the V gene TRBV30, with D perhaps TRBD1 (8 bases). Trimming pared 2 bases from V and 4 bases from J, leaving 14 bases between. The CDR3 has 15 amino acids. Germline V lookup: CDR1 GTSNPN, CDR2 SVGIG (reference sequence). The CDR3 spells CAWSFHRGGTGELFF. Here the CDR3 DNA reads TGTGCCTGGAGTTTCCACAGGGGGGGCACCGGGGAGCTGTTTTTT. Combining the CDR3 with reference TRBV30 and TRBJ2-2 gives the whole variable domain SQTIHQWPATLVQPVGSPLSLECTVEGTSNPNLYWYRQAAGRGLQLLFYSVGIGQISSEVPQNLSASRPQDRQFILSSKKLLLSDSGFYLCAWSFHRGGTGELFFGEGSRLTVL.

The J gene is TRBJ2-7, the V gene TRBV6-1; D unclear. The CDR3 extends over 15 amino acids. V was cut by 3 bases and J by 1 base, with 13 bases left in between. Germline assignment: CDR1 MNHNS and CDR2 SASEGT. CDR3 sequence (DNA): TGTGCCAGCAGTGAGGTGCGGATACTTTCCTACGAGCAGTACTTC. It yields the protein CASSEVRILSYEQYF.

This chain joins TRBV7-2 and TRBJ2-2; 12 nucleotides agree with TRBD2. Germline V CDR1 and CDR2: SGHTA, FQGNSA. J lost 7 bases, V lost 5 bases, and 8 bases had no gene match. The CDR3 totals 16 residues. In DNA, the CDR3 is TGTGCCAGCAGCCGTAGACTAGCGGGAGTGGTCGGGGAGCTGTTTTTT. Protein product: CASSRRLAGVVGELFF. Using reference TRBV7-2 and TRBJ2-2 for the parts outside the CDR3, the full variable domain is GAGVSQSPSNKVTEKGKDVELRCDPISGHTALYWYRQSLGQGLEFLIYFQGNSAPDKSGLPSDRFSAERTGGSVSTLTIQRTQQEDSAVYLCASSRRLAGVVGELFFGEGSRLTVL.

The chain combines TRBV10-3 with TRBJ1-2; D is unclear. Germline V gene lookup returns CDR1 ENHRY and CDR2 SYGVKD. The CDR3 has 14 residues. V was trimmed by 3 bases and J by 3 bases, leaving 11 bases between them. CDR3 region: CAISDSGRDYGYTF. The CDR3 DNA sequence: TGTGCCATCAGTGACTCGGGAAGGGACTATGGCTACACCTTC.

The chain links TRBV27 to TRBJ1-3; D might be TRBD1 (6 bases). V gave up 2 bases and J gave up 7 bases, with 12 bases separating them. The germline V gene encodes CDR1 MNHEY and CDR2 SMNVEV (reference sequence). This CDR3 region has 14 residues. DNA of the CDR3: TGTGCCAGCAGTTTAGGCAGGGGTGGCAACACCATATATTTT. It is translated as CASSLGRGGNTIYF.

CDR3 in amino acids: CASSLGGQGRSPLHF. In DNA, the CDR3 is TGCGCCAGCAGCTTGGGGGGACAGGGAAGATCACCCCTCCACTTT. The chain couples TRBV5-1 to TRBJ1-6, with 9 positions matching TRBD1. This CDR3 comprises 15 residues. J lost 10 bases, V lost 0 bases, and 5 bases had no gene match. CDR1 SGHRS and CDR2 YFSETQ come from the germline V gene.

This chain connects TRBV7-9 to TRBJ1-4; maybe TRBD1 (5 bases). V lost 6 bases, J lost 7 bases, and 15 bases lay in between. The CDR3 loop spans 14 amino acids. Germline CDR1 is SEHNR and CDR2 is FQNEAQ (reference sequence). The CDR3 loop is CASRATQGTEKLFF. Written as DNA, the CDR3 is TGTGCCAGCAGGGCAACCCAGGGAACTGAAAAACTGTTTTTT.